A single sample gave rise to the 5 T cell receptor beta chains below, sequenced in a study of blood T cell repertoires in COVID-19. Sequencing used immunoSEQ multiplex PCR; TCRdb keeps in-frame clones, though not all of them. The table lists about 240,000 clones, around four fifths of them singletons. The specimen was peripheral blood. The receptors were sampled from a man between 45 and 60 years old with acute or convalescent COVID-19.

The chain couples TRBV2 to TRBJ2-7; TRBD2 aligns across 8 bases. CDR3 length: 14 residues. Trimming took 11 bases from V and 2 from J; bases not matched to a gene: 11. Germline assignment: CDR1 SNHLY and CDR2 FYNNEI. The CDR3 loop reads CARGGRGKPYEQYF. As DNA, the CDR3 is TGTGCCCGCGGGGGGCGGGGGAAACCCTACGAGCAGTACTTC.

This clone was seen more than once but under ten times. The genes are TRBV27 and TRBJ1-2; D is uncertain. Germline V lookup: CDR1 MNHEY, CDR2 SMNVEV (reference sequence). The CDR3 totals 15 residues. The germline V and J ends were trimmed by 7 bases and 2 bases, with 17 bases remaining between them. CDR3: CASNLSRVGNYGYTF. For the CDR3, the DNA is TGTGCCAGCAACTTGAGTCGGGTAGGAAACTATGGCTACACCTTC.

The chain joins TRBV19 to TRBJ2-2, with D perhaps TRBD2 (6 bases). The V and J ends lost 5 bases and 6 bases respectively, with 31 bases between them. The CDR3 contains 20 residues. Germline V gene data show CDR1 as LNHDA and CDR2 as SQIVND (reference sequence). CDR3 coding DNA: TGTGCCAGTAGTGCCCGACTAGGCGGTTTCGAGGTTTCAGCTTCCGGGGAGCTGTTTTTT. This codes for CASSARLGGFEVSASGELFF.

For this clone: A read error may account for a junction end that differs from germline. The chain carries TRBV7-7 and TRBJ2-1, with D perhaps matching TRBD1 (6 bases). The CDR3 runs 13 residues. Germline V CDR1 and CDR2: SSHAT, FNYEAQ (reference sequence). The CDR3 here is CASSVGAMDEQFF. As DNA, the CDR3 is TGTGCTAGCAGCGTGGGGGCGATGGATGAGCAGTTCTTC.

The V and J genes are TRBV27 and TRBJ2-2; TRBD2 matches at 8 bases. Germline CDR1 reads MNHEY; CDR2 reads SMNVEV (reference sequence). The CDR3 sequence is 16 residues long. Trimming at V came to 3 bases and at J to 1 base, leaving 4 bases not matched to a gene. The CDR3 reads CASSFSGLVNTGELFF. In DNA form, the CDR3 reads TGTGCCAGCAGTTTCTCGGGACTAGTGAACACCGGGGAGCTGTTTTTT.